The 26 T cell receptor beta chains reported below all come from one sample, sequenced in a study of shared clonotypes between healthy human individuals. Profiling relied on immunoSEQ multiplex PCR, and the TCRdb table lists in-frame clones only, not all of them. The repertoire consists of 1.5 million to 2.5 million clones, with about 95% occurring once and the leading ten covering around 1.2%. Naive CD8 cells lacked CD45RO and underwent positive selection for CCR7, leaving out terminally differentiated effector memory CD45RA+ cells. Sequencing input: naive CD8+ T cells sorted from blood. Receptors were obtained from a man between 18 and 29 years old in good health.

The count of this clone is one. The chain links TRBV6-1 to TRBJ2-2, with D possibly called TRBD1 or TRBD2 (5 bases each). Trimming cost V 7 bases and J 4 bases, with 16 bases left between them. Looked up from germline, CDR1 is MNHNS and CDR2 is SASEGT. This CDR3 is 15 amino acids long. DNA of the CDR3: TGTGCCAGCATGAGGGACCTGACTCGCACCGGGGAGCTGTTTTTT. It codes for CASMRDLTRTGELFF.

Points on this clone: This sample also contains other DNA sequences that code for the same CDR3. The J gene is TRBJ2-7, the V gene TRBV27; D is undetermined. The CDR3 contains 12 residues. Per the germline V gene, CDR1 is MNHEY and CDR2 is SMNVEV (reference sequence). Trimming shortened V by 5 bases and J by 0 bases, and 5 bases separated the two germline ends. The CDR3 protein is CASSTDSYEQYF. The CDR3 DNA follows: TGTGCCAGCAGTACCGACTCCTACGAGCAGTACTTC.

The rearrangement uses TRBV6-5 and TRBJ2-1; D uncertain. Looked up from germline, CDR1 is MNHEY and CDR2 is SVGAGI. CDR3 length equals 14 residues. Trimming took 7 bases from V and 1 from J, leaving 11 bases between them. The CDR3 reads CASTDGASYNEQFF. As DNA, the CDR3 is TGTGCCAGCACAGATGGAGCGTCCTACAATGAGCAGTTCTTC.

The rearrangement links TRBV27 to TRBJ1-6, with a weak D call TRBD1 (5 bases). The CDR3 spans 14 residues. Germline assignment: CDR1 MNHEY and CDR2 SMNVEV (reference sequence). V dropped 7 bases and J dropped 10 bases, with 17 bases sitting between them. CDR3 loop: CASTKFGGNSPLHF. CDR3 bases: TGTGCCAGCACAAAGTTCGGGGGGAACTCACCCCTCCACTTT.

The rearrangement links TRBV4-2 to TRBJ2-7; D may be TRBD1 (6 bases). V lost 0 bases to trimming and J lost 6 bases, with 12 bases between them. CDR3 length equals 14 residues. Germline V gene sequence: CDR1 LGHNA, CDR2 YNFKEQ. The CDR3 protein is CASSQENRAGEQYF. The CDR3 bases are TGTGCCAGCAGCCAAGAAAACAGGGCGGGCGAGCAGTACTTC.

This clone was seen a single time. The sample contains more than one DNA sequence encoding this CDR3. This chain joins TRBV7-9 and TRBJ1-1; the D is unclear. CDR1 SEHNR and CDR2 FQNEAQ come from the germline V gene (reference sequence). The CDR3 covers 13 residues. V was clipped by 6 bases and J by 1 base, with 9 bases between them. The CDR3 is CASRVTENTEAFF. As DNA, the CDR3 is TGTGCCAGCAGAGTCACAGAGAACACTGAAGCTTTCTTT.

The rearrangement links TRBV27 to TRBJ2-1, with 7 bases fitting TRBD1. In germline, CDR1 is MNHEY, CDR2 SMNVEV (reference sequence). The CDR3 contains 14 residues. Losses at the gene ends were 6 bases for V and 2 bases for J; bases not matched to a gene: 4. The DNA for the CDR3 is TGTGCCAGCAGCACAGGGGTCACCTACAATGAGCAGTTCTTC. Protein sequence: CASSTGVTYNEQFF.

Remarks on this clone: Other DNA sequences within the sample encode an identical CDR3. The V call is TRBV18, the J call TRBJ2-7; 7 bases are a match to TRBD2. Losses at the gene ends were 3 bases for V and 1 base for J; bases not matched to a gene: 3. The CDR3 loop spans 14 amino acids. The germline CDR1 and CDR2 sequences are KGHSH and LQKENI. The DNA of the CDR3 is TGTGCCAGCTCACCTTCGGGGGGTTCCTACGAGCAGTACTTC. As protein: CASSPSGGSYEQYF.

The chain carries TRBV6-5 and TRBJ2-7; TRBD1 agrees at 8 bases. Trimming cost V 8 bases and J 6 bases; bases outside gene matches: 12. The CDR3 sequence is 14 residues long. From germline, CDR1 is MNHEY and CDR2 SVGAGI. In DNA, the CDR3 is TGTGCCAGCGGCCCCCAGACAGGGGACGGCGAGCAGTACTTC. This sequence encodes CASGPQTGDGEQYF.

The J gene is TRBJ2-7, the V gene TRBV13; tentative D call: TRBD2 (6 bases). Germline V CDR1 and CDR2: PRHDT, FYEKMQ (reference sequence). The CDR3 consists of 16 residues. Trimming pared 0 bases from V and 0 bases from J, leaving 12 bases between. The CDR3 reads CASSLGAGTPSYEQYF. The DNA of the CDR3 is TGTGCCAGCAGCTTAGGGGCGGGGACGCCCTCCTACGAGCAGTACTTC.

The chain couples TRBV6-6 to TRBJ2-3; 8 bases fit TRBD2. This CDR3 is built from 14 residues. The V gene end was trimmed by 7 bases and the J gene end by 3 bases; junction bases not matched to a gene: 6. Looked up from germline, CDR1 is MNHNY and CDR2 is SVGAGI (reference sequence). The CDR3 bases are TGTGCCAGCACTCCAGCGGGGGAGACAGATACGCAGTATTTT. It yields the protein CASTPAGETDTQYF.

The rearrangement uses TRBV9 and TRBJ2-1; TRBD2 matches at 8 bases. Per the germline V gene, CDR1 is SGDLS and CDR2 is YYNGEE. The CDR3 runs 15 residues. Germline trimming cut 7 bases from V and 2 bases from J; bases unmatched to any gene: 8. CDR3 in DNA: TGTGCCAGCGGGGAAGCGGGAGTCGCCTACAATGAGCAGTTCTTC. It translates to CASGEAGVAYNEQFF.

In its sample, this clone was seen once. The chain has TRBV6-5 and TRBJ1-4; 8 bases align to TRBD1. The germline V gene encodes CDR1 MNHEY and CDR2 SVGAGI. J gave up 8 bases and V 0 bases, and 8 bases lay outside the gene matches. This CDR3 has 16 residues. The CDR3 DNA reads as TGTGCCAGCAGTTACTCTCCCGGACAGGGAGGCGAAAAACTGTTTTTT. It yields the protein CASSYSPGQGGEKLFF.

The rearrangement uses TRBV11-2 and TRBJ1-4; no clear D gene. CDR1 and CDR2 from the germline V gene are SGHAT and FQNNGV. This CDR3 region has 15 residues. Deletions cut 2 bases from V and 2 bases from J, with 9 bases between. The chain's CDR3 is CASSLSLETNEKLFF. In DNA, the CDR3 is TGTGCCAGCAGCTTATCCCTGGAGACTAATGAAAAACTGTTTTTT.

This clone was picked up one time. This sample also contains other DNA sequences that code for the same CDR3. The rearrangement uses TRBV6-5 and TRBJ2-7; D unresolved. V was cut by 3 bases and J by 6 bases, with 9 bases left in between. Germline V gives CDR1 MNHEY, CDR2 SVGAGI. This CDR3 is built from 12 residues. This CDR3 reads CASSYGSGEQYF. The CDR3 nucleotides are TGTGCCAGCAGTTATGGGTCCGGCGAGCAGTACTTC.

The chain links TRBV13 to TRBJ2-7; 10 bases align to TRBD1. Germline V gene lookup returns CDR1 PRHDT and CDR2 FYEKMQ (reference sequence). This CDR3 comprises 16 residues. V shed 0 bases, J shed 5 bases, and the junction held 7 bases outside the gene matches. The chain's CDR3 is CASSLGPGTGADEQYF. The CDR3 nucleotides are TGTGCCAGCAGCTTAGGCCCAGGGACAGGGGCAGACGAGCAGTACTTC.

The chain uses TRBV4-1 and TRBJ2-7; TRBD2 matches 10 bases. This CDR3 comprises 15 residues. CDR1 and CDR2 from the germline V gene are MGHRA and YSYEKL. After removal of 5 bases from V and 4 bases from J, the junction contained 8 bases not matched to a gene. The CDR3 DNA follows: TGCGCCAGCAGCTCCTCAGGACTAGCGGAATACGAGCAGTACTTC. The encoded protein is CASSSSGLAEYEQYF.

The chain is built from TRBV6-1 and TRBJ2-7, with D possibly matching TRBD1 (6 bases). Trimming shortened V by 7 bases and J by 4 bases, and 17 bases separated the two germline ends. Germline assignment: CDR1 MNHNS and CDR2 SASEGT. This CDR3 spans 14 amino acids. The CDR3 is CASKDTGTPYEQYF. The CDR3 DNA reads as TGTGCCAGCAAGGACACCGGGACACCGTACGAGCAGTACTTC.

This chain uses TRBV2 with TRBJ1-2, with TRBD1 matching over 7 bases. Germline V gene sequence: CDR1 SNHLY, CDR2 FYNNEI. V gave up 9 bases and J gave up 8 bases; unmatched junction bases: 6. The length of the CDR3 is 11 residues. The CDR3 is CARGWGQGYTF. The CDR3 nucleotides are TGTGCCAGGGGTTGGGGACAGGGCTACACCTTC. The whole variable domain, remainder taken from reference TRBV2 and TRBJ1-2, is EPEVTQTPSHQVTQMGQEVILRCVPISNHLYFYWYRQILGQKVEFLVSFYNNEISEKSEIFDDQFSVERPDGSNFTLKIRSTKLEDSAMYFCARGWGQGYTFGSGTRLTVV.

Comments on this clone: In the same sample, other DNA sequences code for this CDR3. The chain uses TRBV4-1 and TRBJ2-7; TRBD1 matches at 10 bases. Germline CDR1 is MGHRA and CDR2 is YSYEKL. With 3 bases clipped from V and 3 bases from J, the junction kept 5 bases outside the gene matches. The CDR3 runs 15 residues. This CDR3 reads CASSHPGQGVYEQYF. CDR3 nucleotides: TGCGCCAGCAGCCACCCCGGACAGGGGGTCTACGAGCAGTACTTC.

The J gene is TRBJ2-5, the V gene TRBV28, with 11 bases fitting TRBD2. In germline, CDR1 is MDHEN, CDR2 SYDVKM. V dropped 3 bases and J dropped 2; count of bases not matched to a gene: 5. The CDR3 runs 16 residues. CDR3 in amino acids: CASSFPTSGGQETQYF. DNA for the CDR3: TGTGCCAGCAGTTTTCCAACTAGCGGGGGACAAGAGACCCAGTACTTC.

The CDR3 loop reads CASSLGAVNNQPQHF. In nucleotides, the CDR3 is TGTGCCAGCAGCTTAGGGGCAGTAAATAATCAGCCCCAGCATTTT. V usage is TRBV11-2 and J usage is TRBJ1-5; D is undetermined. CDR3 size: 15 residues. Trimming took off 1 base at V and 4 bases at J, with 11 bases between the two ends. The germline CDR1 and CDR2 sequences are SGHAT and FQNNGV.

V usage is TRBV10-2 and J usage is TRBJ2-1, with D perhaps assigned TRBD1 or TRBD2 (5 bases each). The CDR3 totals 13 residues. From germline, CDR1 is WSHSY and CDR2 SAAADI. V was clipped by 6 bases and J by 7 bases, with 13 bases between them. This chain's CDR3 is CASSDWGGNEQFF. The CDR3 DNA follows: TGCGCCAGCAGCGATTGGGGCGGGAATGAGCAGTTCTTC.

The chain recombines TRBV7-6 with TRBJ2-1; D may be TRBD1 (6 bases). CDR1 and CDR2 from the germline V gene are SGHVS and FNYEAQ. Trimming removed 6 bases at V and 8 bases at J, with 17 bases between. This CDR3 has 14 amino acids. This CDR3 is CASSSTGSWDEQFF. The DNA of the CDR3 is TGTGCCAGCAGTTCTACAGGGTCTTGGGATGAGCAGTTCTTC.

The chain combines TRBV10-1 with TRBJ2-1; D not certain. Trimming shortened V by 2 bases and J by 8 bases, and 19 bases separated the two germline ends. Per germline, CDR1 WNHNN and CDR2 SYGVQD (reference sequence). The CDR3 sequence is 16 residues long. CDR3 loop: CASSEPSEPGRDEQFF. The CDR3 nucleotides read TGCGCCAGCAGTGAGCCGTCTGAGCCCGGTCGTGATGAGCAGTTCTTC.

The chain carries TRBV10-3 and TRBJ2-1; the match to TRBD2 covers 9 bases. There are 16 residues in the CDR3. CDR1 and CDR2 (germline): ENHRY, SYGVKD. The ends lost 3 bases at V and 3 bases at J; junction bases unmatched: 6. CDR3 protein: CAISDAAGGNYNEQFF. The DNA for the CDR3 is TGTGCCATCAGTGATGCCGCGGGAGGGAACTACAATGAGCAGTTCTTC.